This is a list of T cell receptor beta chains from one sample in a study of vaccination effects on CD4 cells after COVID-19. No antigen is known for these receptors. Generated by immunoSEQ multiplex PCR, the TCRdb table keeps only in-frame clones and is missing some. The table shows around 25,000 clones, with approximately 83% occurring only once. The specimen comprised CD4+ T cells from PBMCs cultured with HCoV-NL63 spike peptides, sampled after COVID-19 vaccination. The receptors come from a human donor who received a COVID-19 vaccine. Some clones in this sample may be carry-over from other donors' samples. Each CDR3 is given with its conserved first and last residue. Each record gives: clone size, V gene, J gene, D gene, CDR3 protein, CDR3 DNA. A D gene is named only where the DNA matches it firmly. Clone size appears in some rows only: once, few, many, or a class for an expanded clone.

size: -; V: TRBV2; J: TRBJ2-2; D: -; CDR3: CASILAGELFF; DNA: TGTGCCAGCATCCTGGCCGGGGAGCTGTTTTTT
size: -; V: TRBV5-1; J: TRBJ1-3; D: TRBD1; CDR3: CASSLQGAGNTIYF; DNA: TGCGCCAGCAGCTTGCAGGGGGCGGGAAACACCATATATTTT
size: -; V: TRBV29-1; J: TRBJ2-3; D: -; CDR3: CSVEIGDSTDTQYF; DNA: TGCAGCGTTGAAATCGGTGACTCCACAGATACGCAGTATTTT
size: -; V: TRBV7-2; J: TRBJ1-3; D: TRBD1; CDR3: CASSMTGGGGNTIYF; DNA: TGTGCCAGCAGCATGACAGGGGGAGGGGGAAACACCATATATTTT
size: few; V: TRBV2; J: TRBJ1-1; D: -; CDR3: CASSVTGETEAFF; DNA: TGTGCCAGCAGTGTCACGGGGGAGACTGAAGCTTTCTTT
size: -; V: TRBV11-3; J: TRBJ1-2; D: -; CDR3: CASSFRLYGYTF; DNA: TGTGCCAGCAGCTTTCGGTTATATGGCTACACCTTC
size: -; V: TRBV11-2; J: TRBJ1-6; D: TRBD1; CDR3: CASSLAQGANSPLHF; DNA: TGTGCCAGCAGCTTAGCGCAGGGGGCTAATTCACCCCTCCACTTT
size: -; V: TRBV6-5; J: TRBJ2-3; D: -; CDR3: CASSPGTTDTQYF; DNA: TGTGCCAGCAGCCCAGGGACCACAGATACGCAGTATTTT
size: -; V: TRBV7-2; J: TRBJ1-4; D: TRBD1; CDR3: CASSLGQGASNEKLFF; DNA: TGTGCCAGCAGCTTAGGACAGGGGGCGTCTAATGAAAAACTGTTTTTT
size: once; V: TRBV7-2; J: TRBJ1-3; D: -; CDR3: CASSPRAPGNTIYF; DNA: TGTGCCAGCAGCCCCCGGGCCCCTGGAAACACCATATATTTT
size: -; V: TRBV9; J: TRBJ2-2; D: -; CDR3: CASSLRQTVTGELFF; DNA: TGTGCCAGCAGCCTCCGGCAGACAGTGACCGGGGAGCTGTTTTTT
size: -; V: TRBV5-1; J: TRBJ1-6; D: -; CDR3: CASRILDSLPSPLHF; DNA: TGCGCCAGCAGGATTCTGGACAGTTTGCCTTCACCCCTCCACTTT
size: -; V: TRBV5-1; J: TRBJ1-4; D: TRBD1; CDR3: CASSPGTVMLRQLFF; DNA: TGCGCCAGCAGCCCGGGGACAGTGATGCTCCGGCAACTGTTTTTT
size: -; V: TRBV14; J: TRBJ1-2; D: -; CDR3: CASSPSSYGYTF; DNA: TGTGCCAGCAGCCCAAGCAGTTATGGCTACACCTTC
size: -; V: TRBV25-1; J: TRBJ1-3; D: TRBD1; CDR3: CASSEWRTGGSGNTIYF; DNA: TGTGCCAGCAGTGAATGGAGGACAGGGGGCTCTGGAAACACCATATATTTT
size: -; V: TRBV5-1; J: TRBJ1-1; D: -; CDR3: CASSLRGGGTEAFF; DNA: TGCGCCAGCAGCTTAAGGGGGGGAGGGACTGAAGCTTTCTTT
size: -; V: TRBV9; J: TRBJ1-4; D: -; CDR3: CASSVTPTDEKLFF; DNA: TGTGCCAGCAGCGTAACGCCGACCGATGAAAAACTGTTTTTT
size: -; V: TRBV28; J: TRBJ2-1; D: TRBD1; CDR3: CASSLRGQGNEQFF; DNA: TGTGCCAGCAGTTTGCGGGGACAGGGCAATGAGCAGTTCTTC
size: once; V: TRBV19; J: TRBJ1-5; D: TRBD1; CDR3: CASSIEGAQPQHF; DNA: TGTGCCAGTAGTATTGAGGGGGCTCAGCCCCAGCATTTT
size: -; V: TRBV3-1/TRBV3-2; J: TRBJ1-2; D: -; CDR3: CASSQEGRNYGYTF; DNA: TGTGCCAGCAGCCAAGAAGGCCGGAACTATGGCTACACCTTC
size: few; V: TRBV3-1/TRBV3-2; J: TRBJ2-1; D: TRBD1; CDR3: CASSYRGLYNEQFF; DNA: TGTGCCAGCAGCTACAGGGGGCTATACAATGAGCAGTTCTTC
size: -; V: TRBV2; J: TRBJ1-5; D: -; CDR3: CASSSDRNQPQHF; DNA: TGTGCCAGCAGTTCTGACAGGAATCAGCCCCAGCATTTT
size: -; V: TRBV15; J: TRBJ2-5; D: TRBD2; CDR3: CATSRAAGGRLETQYF; DNA: TGTGCCACCAGCAGAGCCGCGGGGGGGCGGTTGGAGACCCAGTACTTC
size: -; V: TRBV5-5; J: TRBJ1-5; D: -; CDR3: CASSLWQGSDQPQHF; DNA: TGTGCCAGCAGCTTGTGGCAGGGGTCCGATCAGCCCCAGCATTTT
size: -; V: TRBV3-1/TRBV3-2; J: TRBJ2-1; D: TRBD1; CDR3: CASSQEYEGAQQFF; DNA: TGTGCCAGCAGCCAAGAGTATGAGGGGGCCCAGCAGTTCTTC
size: -; V: TRBV3-1/TRBV3-2; J: TRBJ1-6; D: -; CDR3: CASSPGYSPLHF; DNA: TGTGCCAGCAGTCCAGGGTATTCACCCCTCCACTTT
size: once; V: TRBV15; J: TRBJ2-2; D: -; CDR3: CATSSRRIDGELFF; DNA: TGTGCCACCAGTTCTAGGAGGATTGACGGGGAGCTGTTTTTT
size: -; V: TRBV19; J: TRBJ2-5; D: -; CDR3: CASSAGRDQETQYF; DNA: TGTGCCAGTAGTGCGGGACGGGACCAAGAGACCCAGTACTTC
size: once; V: TRBV28; J: TRBJ1-2; D: -; CDR3: CASSRETAYYGYTF; DNA: TGTGCCAGCTCTCGAGAGACAGCTTATTATGGCTACACCTTC
size: -; V: TRBV11-3; J: TRBJ2-2; D: TRBD1; CDR3: CASSLGQGAGELFF; DNA: TGTGCCAGCAGCCTAGGACAGGGGGCTGGGGAGCTGTTTTTT
size: -; V: TRBV7-2; J: TRBJ1-1; D: -; CDR3: CASSLEPMRLGGAAEAFF; DNA: TGTGCCAGCAGCTTAGAACCGATGAGGTTGGGGGGCGCCGCTGAAGCTTTCTTT
size: -; V: TRBV7-2; J: TRBJ1-3; D: -; CDR3: CASSLSSGNTIYF; DNA: TGTGCCAGCAGCTTAAGCTCTGGAAACACCATATATTTT
size: -; V: TRBV9; J: TRBJ2-4; D: TRBD1; CDR3: CASSVGDRFGIQYF; DNA: TGTGCCAGCAGCGTAGGGGACAGGTTTGGCATTCAGTACTTC
size: -; V: TRBV5-1; J: TRBJ2-3; D: -; CDR3: CASSLDTGADTQYF; DNA: TGCGCCAGCAGCTTGGACACGGGGGCAGATACGCAGTATTTT
size: -; V: TRBV24-1; J: TRBJ1-1; D: -; CDR3: CATSDTTPNTEAFF; DNA: TGTGCCACCAGTGATACAACCCCGAACACTGAAGCTTTCTTT
size: -; V: TRBV6-4; J: TRBJ2-3; D: -; CDR3: CASSDSGLPRPLDTQYF; DNA: TGTGCCAGCAGTGACTCGGGACTCCCCAGACCATTGGATACGCAGTATTTT
size: -; V: TRBV11-2; J: TRBJ2-5; D: TRBD1; CDR3: CASSLVTGTGSEETQYF; DNA: TGTGCCAGCAGCTTAGTTACCGGGACAGGGTCCGAAGAGACCCAGTACTTC
size: -; V: TRBV4-1; J: TRBJ1-1; D: -; CDR3: CASSQVRDSTEAFF; DNA: TGCGCCAGCAGCCAAGTCAGGGATAGCACTGAAGCTTTCTTT
size: -; V: TRBV11-2; J: TRBJ2-3; D: -; CDR3: CASSLPSTDTQYF; DNA: TGTGCCAGCAGCTTACCCAGCACAGATACGCAGTATTTT
size: -; V: TRBV2; J: TRBJ1-2; D: TRBD1; CDR3: CASSETGGEGYGYTF; DNA: TGTGCCAGCAGTGAAACAGGGGGCGAGGGCTATGGCTACACCTTC
size: -; V: TRBV28; J: TRBJ2-1; D: -; CDR3: CASSWGLTGLKQFF; DNA: TGTGCCAGCAGTTGGGGCCTCACAGGGTTGAAGCAGTTCTTC
size: -; V: TRBV3-1/TRBV3-2; J: TRBJ1-3; D: -; CDR3: CASSHRGSGNTIYF; DNA: TGTGCCAGCAGCCATCGTGGGTCTGGAAACACCATATATTTT
size: -; V: TRBV6-5; J: TRBJ1-5; D: TRBD1; CDR3: CASNSPGQDVAQHF; DNA: TGTGCCAGTAACTCCCCAGGACAGGACGTCGCCCAGCATTTT
size: -; V: TRBV5-1; J: TRBJ2-5; D: TRBD1; CDR3: CASSIGQGGWETQYF; DNA: TGCGCCAGCAGCATCGGACAGGGGGGATGGGAGACCCAGTACTTC
size: -; V: TRBV29-1; J: TRBJ1-2; D: TRBD1; CDR3: CSVTGAGGYTF; DNA: TGCAGCGTTACAGGGGCCGGTGGCTACACCTTC
size: -; V: TRBV7-2; J: TRBJ1-1; D: -; CDR3: CASSEQRNTEAFF; DNA: TGTGCCAGCAGTGAACAGAGAAACACTGAAGCTTTCTTT
size: -; V: TRBV20-1; J: TRBJ2-5; D: -; CDR3: CSASPSTQQETQYF; DNA: TGCAGTGCTAGTCCGAGTACCCAACAAGAGACCCAGTACTTC
size: -; V: TRBV3-1/TRBV3-2; J: TRBJ2-3; D: -; CDR3: CASSQRDTQYF; DNA: TGTGCCAGCAGCCAGAGAGATACGCAGTATTTT
size: -; V: TRBV19; J: TRBJ2-1; D: -; CDR3: CASSARQFQFF; DNA: TGTGCCAGTAGTGCCAGGCAGTTTCAGTTCTTC
size: -; V: TRBV10-1; J: TRBJ2-3; D: -; CDR3: CAAWTGRADTQYF; DNA: TGCGCCGCTTGGACAGGGAGGGCAGATACGCAGTATTTT
size: -; V: TRBV7-8; J: TRBJ1-5; D: TRBD1; CDR3: CASSFLGQGAGQPQHF; DNA: TGTGCCAGCAGCTTCTTGGGACAGGGGGCAGGACAGCCCCAGCATTTT
size: -; V: TRBV19; J: TRBJ1-6; D: -; CDR3: CAGGEQVGSPLHF; DNA: TGTGCCGGCGGGGAACAAGTAGGGTCACCCCTCCACTTT